A single sample gave rise to the 32 T cell receptor beta chains below, sequenced in a study of T cell changes during pregnancy in multiple sclerosis. Repertoires were generated with immunoSEQ multiplex PCR, while TCRdb's copy carries only in-frame clones and drops some. The sample holds fewer than 40,000 clones; approximately 91% are singletons and the top ten take approximately 0.36%. The sample was CD4+ T cells from peripheral blood mononuclear cells, taken after pregnancy. These receptors came from a female donor in good health, enrolled as a control in a pregnancy study.

V usage is TRBV2 and J usage is TRBJ2-3; D is unclear. This CDR3 has 12 amino acids. Germline V gene sequence: CDR1 SNHLY, CDR2 FYNNEI. Trimming left V 4 bases short and J 4 bases short, with 6 bases between. CDR3 protein: CASSVGSDTQYF. The CDR3 DNA sequence: TGTGCCAGCAGTGTGGGCTCAGATACGCAGTATTTT.

Only one count was recorded for this clone. The DNA of the CDR3 is TGTGCCAGCAGCCCGCGGGACAGGTTCAGTGAAAAACTGTTTTTT. Its protein is CASSPRDRFSEKLFF. The chain is built from TRBV7-8 and TRBJ1-4, with 8 bases identical to TRBD1. V trimming: 5 bases; J trimming: 7 bases; junction bases outside the gene matches: 9. Germline V gene sequence: CDR1 SGHVS, CDR2 FQNEAQ. The CDR3 sequence is 15 residues long.

This clone has just one count. This chain joins TRBV9 and TRBJ2-1, with 11 nucleotides matching TRBD2. Germline V lookup: CDR1 SGDLS, CDR2 YYNGEE. This CDR3 has 17 residues. V was clipped by 2 bases and J by 0 bases; unmatched bases: 4. The CDR3 reads CASSVSGGAFSYNEQFF. The CDR3 bases are TGTGCCAGCAGCGTTAGCGGGGGGGCATTCTCCTACAATGAGCAGTTCTTC.

The rearrangement links TRBV6-1 to TRBJ1-1; weak D call: TRBD1 (5 bases). The CDR3 consists of 16 residues. Trimming cost V 4 bases and J 6 bases, with 21 bases left between them. Looked up from germline, CDR1 is MNHNS and CDR2 is SASEGT. CDR3 bases: TGTGCCAGCAGTGGTTCAACAGGTGTTATCCTCTCTGAAGCTTTCTTT. Protein sequence: CASSGSTGVILSEAFF.

This chain connects TRBV7-2 to TRBJ2-7, with 9 bases that match TRBD2. Trimming at V came to 3 bases and at J to 0 bases, leaving 3 bases not matched to a gene. Germline loops: CDR1 SGHTA, CDR2 FQGNSA. CDR3 length: 15 amino acids. The CDR3, as DNA: TGTGCCAGCAGCTTTCTAGCGGGAAGCTCCTACGAGCAGTACTTC. This gives the protein CASSFLAGSSYEQYF.

V usage is TRBV7-9 and J usage is TRBJ2-5; 7 nucleotides align to TRBD2. J gave up 2 bases and V 1 base, and 10 bases lay outside the gene matches. Per germline, CDR1 SEHNR and CDR2 FQNEAQ (reference sequence). The CDR3 loop spans 17 amino acids. The CDR3 region has the DNA TGTGCCAGCAGCTTAGGTTTAGCGGGCAACATGCAAGAGACCCAGTACTTC. Translating it yields CASSLGLAGNMQETQYF.

The V call is TRBV14, the J call TRBJ2-7, with 8 bases lining up with TRBD2. J gave up 7 bases and V 0 bases, and 11 bases lay outside the gene matches. CDR1 SGHDN and CDR2 FVKESK come from the germline V gene. The length of the CDR3 is 16 residues. The DNA of the CDR3 is TGTGCCAGCAGCCAAGATAGGACGGGAGGGATGTGGGAGCAGTACTTC. Protein: CASSQDRTGGMWEQYF.

The chain employs TRBV9 and TRBJ2-7; 8 bases line up with TRBD1. The CDR3 is 16 amino acids. The junction had 10 bases not matched to a gene; V was cut back by 3 bases and J by 2 bases. From germline, CDR1 is SGDLS and CDR2 YYNGEE. This CDR3 is CASSAGYGQGTYEQYF. CDR3 sequence (DNA): TGTGCCAGCAGCGCCGGTTACGGACAGGGAACCTACGAGCAGTACTTC.

This chain links TRBV14 with TRBJ2-1; D gene unclear. This CDR3 is 12 amino acids long. CDR1 SGHDN and CDR2 FVKESK come from the germline V gene. V lost 5 bases to trimming and J lost 3 bases, with 5 bases between them. The CDR3 protein is CASSAYYNEQFF. The CDR3 coding sequence is TGTGCCAGCAGCGCGTACTACAATGAGCAGTTCTTC.

The rearrangement links TRBV7-9 to TRBJ1-5; TRBD1 matches 7 bases. The CDR3 is made up of 18 amino acids. CDR1 is SEHNR and CDR2 is FQNEAQ in the germline V gene (reference sequence). Germline trimming cut 1 base from V and 0 bases from J; bases unmatched to any gene: 9. DNA for the CDR3: TGTGCCAGCAGCTTAGGGAAGACAGGGTTAGCTAGCAATCAGCCCCAGCATTTT. The encoded protein is CASSLGKTGLASNQPQHF. Variable domain in full (rest from reference TRBV7-9 and TRBJ1-5): DTGVSQNPRHKITKRGQNVTFRCDPISEHNRLYWYRQTLGQGPEFLTYFQNEAQLEKSRLLSDRFSAERPKGSFSTLEIQRTEQGDSAMYLCASSLGKTGLASNQPQHFGDGTRLSIL.

This clone was seen more than once but under ten times. The V and J genes are TRBV7-9 and TRBJ2-5, with a possible D match to TRBD1 (6 bases). The V gene's germline CDR1 is SEHNR and CDR2 FQNEAQ (reference sequence). The V gene lost 6 bases and the J gene lost 5 bases, with 16 bases spanning the gap. The length of the CDR3 is 14 residues. This CDR3 is CASSSGVVGETQYF. The CDR3 DNA follows: TGTGCCAGCAGTTCAGGGGTCGTCGGGGAGACCCAGTACTTC.

This sequence joins TRBV19 and TRBJ2-1, with D perhaps TRBD2 (5 bases). This CDR3 is built from 15 residues. The germline V gene encodes CDR1 LNHDA and CDR2 SQIVND (reference sequence). Trimming left V 5 bases short and J 2 bases short, with 13 bases between. CDR3 sequence (DNA): TGTGCCAGTAGTCTGGAGGTCCGACCCTACAATGAGCAGTTCTTC. It translates to CASSLEVRPYNEQFF.

This clone was seen just once. In DNA form, the CDR3 reads TGCAGCGTTGAGGTGGGGGCAGGGAGGGTCACCGGGGAGCTGTTTTTT. Its protein is CSVEVGAGRVTGELFF. The chain combines TRBV29-1 with TRBJ2-2; a weak D match, TRBD2 (7 bases). There are 16 residues in the CDR3. Germline V gives CDR1 SQVTM, CDR2 ANQGSEA. Trimming removed 3 bases at V and 4 bases at J, with 18 bases between.

The rearrangement uses TRBV7-2 and TRBJ2-2; 8 nucleotides line up with TRBD2. Unmatched junction bases numbered 7, after V lost 3 bases and J lost 4 bases. Looked up from germline, CDR1 is SGHTA and CDR2 is FQGNSA. The CDR3 covers 16 residues. Here the CDR3 reads CASSLGGGLGTGELFF. The CDR3 region has the DNA TGTGCCAGCAGCTTGGGCGGGGGGCTTGGCACCGGGGAGCTGTTTTTT.

This chain uses TRBV7-2 with TRBJ1-1; TRBD1 agrees at 8 bases. V was clipped by 1 base and J by 6 bases; unmatched bases: 7. This CDR3 is 15 amino acids long. Germline assignment: CDR1 SGHTA and CDR2 FQGNSA. The CDR3 region is CASSLVSTGVAEAFF. Written as DNA, the CDR3 is TGTGCCAGCAGCTTAGTATCGACAGGGGTGGCTGAAGCTTTCTTT.

This sequence joins TRBV27 and TRBJ2-3; TRBD1 matches at 7 bases. The CDR3 spans 18 residues. Trimming at V came to 8 bases and at J to 2 bases, leaving 19 bases not matched to a gene. CDR1 is MNHEY, CDR2 SMNVEV, per germline (reference sequence). The CDR3 DNA is TGTGCCAGCGAATTACAGGGGAGAACGTATAGTTACACAGATACGCAGTATTTT. This translates into CASELQGRTYSYTDTQYF.

The J gene is TRBJ2-5, the V gene TRBV27, with TRBD1 matching over 8 bases. The junction had 7 bases not matched to a gene; V was cut back by 8 bases and J by 2 bases. This CDR3 region has 14 residues. Per the germline V gene, CDR1 is MNHEY and CDR2 is SMNVEV (reference sequence). The CDR3: CASRTGWEQETQYF. The CDR3 DNA is TGTGCCAGCCGGACAGGGTGGGAACAAGAGACCCAGTACTTC.

The chain uses TRBV12-5 and TRBJ1-2; D is perhaps TRBD1 (6 bases). Germline assignment: CDR1 LGHNT and CDR2 FRNRAP. The CDR3 length is 12 residues. The CDR3 sequence is CPNMGAPYGYTF. The DNA for the CDR3 is TGTCCAAATATGGGGGCCCCCTATGGCTACACCTTC.

This chain links TRBV4-3 with TRBJ1-1, with D perhaps TRBD1 (6 bases). The CDR3 contains 14 residues. V was clipped by 3 bases and J by 7 bases, with 15 bases between them. From germline, CDR1 is LGHNA and CDR2 YSLEER. The DNA for the CDR3 is TGCGCCAGCAGCCACCAAAGGGGGGGTTTTGAAGCTTTCTTT. This sequence encodes CASSHQRGGFEAFF.

V gene TRBV19 combines with J gene TRBJ2-5; TRBD2 matches 10 bases. Unmatched junction bases numbered 16, after V lost 5 bases and J lost 4 bases. CDR1 LNHDA and CDR2 SQIVND come from the germline V gene (reference sequence). This CDR3 contains 18 residues. The CDR3 sequence: CASSLEGLSGGARETQYF. CDR3 nucleotides: TGTGCCAGTAGTCTTGAGGGGCTCAGCGGGGGGGCCCGAGAGACCCAGTACTTC.

This rearrangement joins TRBV10-1 to TRBJ2-2; unclear D gene. Trimming pared 3 bases from V and 6 bases from J, leaving 17 bases between. The length of the CDR3 is 16 residues. Germline-derived CDR1 and CDR2 are WNHNN and SYGVQD (reference sequence). The CDR3 nucleotides read TGCGCCAGCAGTGAAATAGACACAATACCCCCCGGGGAGCTGTTTTTT. Translating gives CASSEIDTIPPGELFF.

The V gene is TRBV10-3, the J gene TRBJ1-2; the match to TRBD1 covers 7 bases. The CDR3 is 16 amino acids. The V and J ends lost 6 bases and 1 base, in that order; junction bases with no gene match: 11. Looked up from germline, CDR1 is ENHRY and CDR2 is SYGVKD. CDR3 sequence (DNA): TGTGCCATCAGACCGGGACAGAGCTACAGTAACTATGGCTACACCTTC. Translated, it gives CAIRPGQSYSNYGYTF.

The V call is TRBV30, the J call TRBJ2-3; D unresolved. This CDR3 spans 13 amino acids. Per germline, CDR1 GTSNPN and CDR2 SVGIG (reference sequence). V lost 0 bases to trimming and J lost 0 bases, with 4 bases between them. This chain's CDR3 is CAWSVRSTDTQYF. DNA for the CDR3: TGTGCCTGGAGTGTACGGAGCACAGATACGCAGTATTTT. Supplemented by reference TRBV30 and TRBJ2-3, the full variable domain reads SQTIHQWPATLVQPVGSPLSLECTVEGTSNPNLYWYRQAAGRGLQLLFYSVGIGQISSEVPQNLSASRPQDRQFILSSKKLLLSDSGFYLCAWSVRSTDTQYFGPGTRLTVL.

This chain links TRBV18 with TRBJ2-2; tentative D call: TRBD2 (5 bases). There are 16 residues in the CDR3. CDR1 is KGHSH, CDR2 LQKENI, per germline. V lost 5 bases, J lost 3 bases, and 16 bases lay in between. Here the CDR3 DNA reads TGTGCCAGCTCAACTTTTCCAGGAGGAGACACCGGGGAGCTGTTTTTT. Translating gives CASSTFPGGDTGELFF.

This chain joins TRBV13 and TRBJ2-7, with D possibly matching TRBD1 (6 bases). CDR1 and CDR2 from the germline V gene are PRHDT and FYEKMQ (reference sequence). The CDR3 spans 12 residues. The V end was cut by 7 bases, the J end by 3 bases, with 10 bases between. CDR3: CASKRGGYEQYF. The DNA of the CDR3 is TGTGCCAGCAAAAGAGGGGGCTACGAGCAGTACTTC.

The V call is TRBV5-1, the J call TRBJ2-3; 9 bases map to TRBD2. V lost 0 bases and J lost 5; bases outside the gene matches: 4. CDR1 is SGHRS and CDR2 is YFSETQ in the germline V gene. CDR3 length: 15 amino acids. The CDR3 DNA reads as TGCGCCAGCAGCTTGGAGGCTAGCGGGGTAGATACGCAGTATTTT. This translates into CASSLEASGVDTQYF.

This rearrangement joins TRBV7-9 to TRBJ2-7; 10 bases agree with TRBD2. The ends lost 7 bases at V and 7 bases at J; junction bases unmatched: 22. This CDR3 comprises 18 residues. The germline V gene has CDR1 SEHNR and CDR2 FQNEAQ (reference sequence). The CDR3 sequence: CASTPYKAGGHEGGEQYF. CDR3 coding DNA: TGTGCCAGCACCCCTTACAAAGCGGGAGGGCACGAGGGTGGGGAGCAGTACTTC.

The genes are TRBV11-2 and TRBJ1-4; D is unclear. The CDR3 is 16 residues long. Trimming took 2 bases from V and 0 from J, leaving 10 bases between them. Germline CDR1 SGHAT, CDR2 FQNNGV. The CDR3 sequence is CASSLWQISTNEKLFF. CDR3 bases: TGTGCCAGCAGCTTATGGCAGATTTCAACTAATGAAAAACTGTTTTTT.

This sequence joins TRBV2 and TRBJ2-5; D is uncertain. The end of the DNA is better explained by TRBJ2-7, so the J call may be wrong. This CDR3 has 13 amino acids. The germline V gene encodes CDR1 SNHLY and CDR2 FYNNEI. CDR3 bases: TGTGCCAGCAGTGAAGCGCCTAGCTACGAGCAGTACTTC. Translation: CASSEAPSYEQYF.

J is TRBJ1-2 and V is TRBV6-1; D is uncertain. Trimming took off 2 bases at V and 6 bases at J, with 13 bases between the two ends. Germline loops: CDR1 MNHNS, CDR2 SASEGT. The CDR3 is made up of 14 amino acids. The CDR3 spells CASSEWFRSDGYTF. In DNA form, the CDR3 reads TGTGCCAGCAGTGAATGGTTCAGGTCGGATGGCTACACCTTC.

The chain is built from TRBV10-3 and TRBJ1-2, with a weak D call TRBD1 (6 bases). This CDR3 spans 17 amino acids. CDR1 and CDR2 from the germline V gene are ENHRY and SYGVKD. V dropped 3 bases and J dropped 3 bases, with 20 bases sitting between them. The CDR3 reads CAISERTALPGHYGYTF. DNA for the CDR3: TGTGCCATCAGTGAAAGGACAGCTCTCCCTGGGCACTATGGCTACACCTTC.

The chain joins TRBV11-2 to TRBJ1-2, with D perhaps TRBD1 (6 bases). V lost 4 bases to trimming and J lost 7 bases, with 16 bases between them. CDR3 length equals 14 residues. Germline V gene lookup returns CDR1 SGHAT and CDR2 FQNNGV. The CDR3 bases are TGTGCCAGCAGCTATAGGAGGGGGGGGCCTGGCTACACCTTC. Amino acids: CASSYRRGGPGYTF.